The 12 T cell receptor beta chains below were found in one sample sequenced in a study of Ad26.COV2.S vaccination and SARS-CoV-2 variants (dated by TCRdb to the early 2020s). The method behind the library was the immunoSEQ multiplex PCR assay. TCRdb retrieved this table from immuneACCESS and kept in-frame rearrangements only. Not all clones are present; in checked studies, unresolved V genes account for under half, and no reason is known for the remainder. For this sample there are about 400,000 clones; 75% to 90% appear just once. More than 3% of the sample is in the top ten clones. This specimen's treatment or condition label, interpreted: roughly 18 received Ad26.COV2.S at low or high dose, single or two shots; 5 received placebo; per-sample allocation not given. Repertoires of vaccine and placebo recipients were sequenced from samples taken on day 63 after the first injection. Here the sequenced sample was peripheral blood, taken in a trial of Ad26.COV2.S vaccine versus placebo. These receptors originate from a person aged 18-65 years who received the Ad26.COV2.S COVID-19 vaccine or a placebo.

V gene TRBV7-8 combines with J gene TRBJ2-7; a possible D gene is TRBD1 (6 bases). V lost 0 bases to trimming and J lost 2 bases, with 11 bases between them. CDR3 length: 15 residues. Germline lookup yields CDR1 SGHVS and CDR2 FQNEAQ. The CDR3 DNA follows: TGTGCCAGCAGCTTAGCGGGGGCCAGCGCCTACGAGCAGTACTTC. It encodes CASSLAGASAYEQYF.

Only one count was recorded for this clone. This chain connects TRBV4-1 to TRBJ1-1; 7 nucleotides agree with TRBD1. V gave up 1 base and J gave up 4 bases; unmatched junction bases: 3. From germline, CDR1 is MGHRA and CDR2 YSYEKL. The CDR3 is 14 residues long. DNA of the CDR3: TGCGCCAGCAGCCAAGGACAGGGCCGCACTGAAGCTTTCTTT. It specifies CASSQGQGRTEAFF.

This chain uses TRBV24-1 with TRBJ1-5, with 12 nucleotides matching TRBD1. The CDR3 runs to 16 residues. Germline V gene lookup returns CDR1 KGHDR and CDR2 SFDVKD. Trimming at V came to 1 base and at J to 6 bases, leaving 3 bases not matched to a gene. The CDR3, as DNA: TGTGCCACCAGTGATTTCGGGACAGGGGGCCGTCAGCCCCAGCATTTT. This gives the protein CATSDFGTGGRQPQHF.

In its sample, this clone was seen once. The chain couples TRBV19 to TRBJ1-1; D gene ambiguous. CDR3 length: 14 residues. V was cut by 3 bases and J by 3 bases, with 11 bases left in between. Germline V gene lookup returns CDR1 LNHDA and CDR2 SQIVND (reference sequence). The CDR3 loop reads CASSMTHGDTEAFF. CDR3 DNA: TGTGCCAGTAGTATGACACACGGGGACACTGAAGCTTTCTTT. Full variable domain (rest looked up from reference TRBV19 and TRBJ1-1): DGGITQSPKYLFRKEGQNVTLSCEQNLNHDAMYWYRQDPGQGLRLIYYSQIVNDFQKGDIAEGYSVSREKKESFPLTVTSAQKNPTAFYLCASSMTHGDTEAFFGQGTRLTVV.

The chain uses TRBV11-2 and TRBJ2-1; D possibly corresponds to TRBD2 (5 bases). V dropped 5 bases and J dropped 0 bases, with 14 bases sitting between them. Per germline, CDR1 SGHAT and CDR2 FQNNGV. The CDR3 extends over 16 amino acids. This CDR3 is CASSLDTGSSYNEQFF. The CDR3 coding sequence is TGTGCCAGCAGCCTTGACACGGGAAGCTCCTACAATGAGCAGTTCTTC.

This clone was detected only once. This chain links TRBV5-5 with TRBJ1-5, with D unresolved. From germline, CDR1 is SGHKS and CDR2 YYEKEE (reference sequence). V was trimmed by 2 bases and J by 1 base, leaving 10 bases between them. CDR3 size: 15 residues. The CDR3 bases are TGTGCCAGCAGCTTTTTCCCTATGAGCAATCAGCCCCAGCATTTT. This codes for CASSFFPMSNQPQHF.

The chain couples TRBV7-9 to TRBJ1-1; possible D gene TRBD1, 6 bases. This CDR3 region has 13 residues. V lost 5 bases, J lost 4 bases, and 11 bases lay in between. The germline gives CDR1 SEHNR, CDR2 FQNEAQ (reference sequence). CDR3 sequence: CASSTRGATEAFF. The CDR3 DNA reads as TGTGCCAGCAGCACCAGGGGAGCCACTGAAGCTTTCTTT. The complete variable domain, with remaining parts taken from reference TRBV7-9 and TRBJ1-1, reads DTGVSQNPRHKITKRGQNVTFRCDPISEHNRLYWYRQTLGQGPEFLTYFQNEAQLEKSRLLSDRFSAERPKGSFSTLEIQRTEQGDSAMYLCASSTRGATEAFFGQGTRLTVV.

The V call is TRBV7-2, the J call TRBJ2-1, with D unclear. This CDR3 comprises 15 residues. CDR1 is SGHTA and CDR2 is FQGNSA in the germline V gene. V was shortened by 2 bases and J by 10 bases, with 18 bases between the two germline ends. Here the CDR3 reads CASSLYSADVGEQFF. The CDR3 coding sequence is TGTGCCAGCAGCTTATACAGTGCAGATGTTGGCGAGCAGTTCTTC.

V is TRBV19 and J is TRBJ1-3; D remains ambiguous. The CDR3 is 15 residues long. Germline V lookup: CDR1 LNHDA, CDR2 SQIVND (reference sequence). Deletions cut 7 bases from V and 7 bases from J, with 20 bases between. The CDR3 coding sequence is TGTGCCAGTACCCCCCCGGGCCGACACGGCAACACCATATATTTT. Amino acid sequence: CASTPPGRHGNTIYF.

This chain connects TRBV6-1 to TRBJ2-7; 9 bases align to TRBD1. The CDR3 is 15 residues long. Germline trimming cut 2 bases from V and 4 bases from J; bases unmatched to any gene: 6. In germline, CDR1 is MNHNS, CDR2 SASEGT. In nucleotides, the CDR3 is TGTGCCAGCAGTGAACCGGACAGGGGATCTTACGAGCAGTACTTC. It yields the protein CASSEPDRGSYEQYF.

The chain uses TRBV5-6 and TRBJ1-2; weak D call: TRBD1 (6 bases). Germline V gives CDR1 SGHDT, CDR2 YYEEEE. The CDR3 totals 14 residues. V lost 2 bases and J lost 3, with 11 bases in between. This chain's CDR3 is CASSFGGGDYGYTF. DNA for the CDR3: TGTGCCAGCAGCTTTGGGGGCGGCGACTATGGCTACACCTTC.

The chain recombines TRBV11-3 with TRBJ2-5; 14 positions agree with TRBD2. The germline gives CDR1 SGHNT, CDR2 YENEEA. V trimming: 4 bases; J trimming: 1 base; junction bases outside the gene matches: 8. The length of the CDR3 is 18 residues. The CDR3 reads CASSSRTSGGNSQETQYF. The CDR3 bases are TGTGCCAGCAGCTCAAGGACTAGCGGGGGGAACTCCCAAGAGACCCAGTACTTC.